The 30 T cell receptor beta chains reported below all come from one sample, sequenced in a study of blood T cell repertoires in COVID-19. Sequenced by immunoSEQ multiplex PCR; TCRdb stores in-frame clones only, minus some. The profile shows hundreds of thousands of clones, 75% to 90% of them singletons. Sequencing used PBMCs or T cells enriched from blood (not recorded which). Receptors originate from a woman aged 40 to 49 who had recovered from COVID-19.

The CDR3 here is CASSYGLAGFDEQFF. In DNA, the CDR3 is TGTGCCAGCAGCTACGGACTAGCGGGATTCGATGAGCAGTTCTTC. The chain carries TRBV7-9 and TRBJ2-1; 12 bases fit TRBD2. With 4 bases clipped from V and 8 bases from J, the junction kept 6 bases outside the gene matches. There are 15 residues in the CDR3. Per the germline V gene, CDR1 is SEHNR and CDR2 is FQNEAQ (reference sequence). The whole variable domain, filled in from reference TRBV7-9 and TRBJ2-1, reads DTGVSQNPRHKITKRGQNVTFRCDPISEHNRLYWYRQTLGQGPEFLTYFQNEAQLEKSRLLSDRFSAERPKGSFSTLEIQRTEQGDSAMYLCASSYGLAGFDEQFFGPGTRLTVL.

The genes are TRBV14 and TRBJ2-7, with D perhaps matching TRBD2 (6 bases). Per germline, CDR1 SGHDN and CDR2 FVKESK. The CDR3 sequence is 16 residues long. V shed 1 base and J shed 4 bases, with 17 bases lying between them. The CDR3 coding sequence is TGTGCCAGCAGCCAAGGCATCCTCTGGGCGGGATACGAGCAGTACTTC. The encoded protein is CASSQGILWAGYEQYF.

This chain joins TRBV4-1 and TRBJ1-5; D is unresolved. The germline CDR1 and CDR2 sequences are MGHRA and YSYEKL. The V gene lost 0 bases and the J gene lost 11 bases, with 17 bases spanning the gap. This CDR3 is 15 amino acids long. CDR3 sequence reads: CASSQDLRELRTQHF. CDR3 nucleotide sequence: TGCGCCAGCAGCCAAGATCTAAGGGAGTTACGGACCCAGCATTTT.

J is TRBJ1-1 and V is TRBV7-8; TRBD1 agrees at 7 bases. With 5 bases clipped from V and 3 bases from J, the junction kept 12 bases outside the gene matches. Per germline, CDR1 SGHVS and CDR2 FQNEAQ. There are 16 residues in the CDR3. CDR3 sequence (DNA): TGTGCCAGCAGCCTGACAGGGCCCCTGGGGGACACTGAAGCTTTCTTT. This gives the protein CASSLTGPLGDTEAFF.

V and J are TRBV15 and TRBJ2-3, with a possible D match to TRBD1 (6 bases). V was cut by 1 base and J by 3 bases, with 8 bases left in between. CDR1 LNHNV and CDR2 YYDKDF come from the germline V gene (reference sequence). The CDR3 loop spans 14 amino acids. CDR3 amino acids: CATSRGTDTDTQYF. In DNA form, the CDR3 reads TGTGCCACCAGCAGAGGGACAGATACAGATACGCAGTATTTT.

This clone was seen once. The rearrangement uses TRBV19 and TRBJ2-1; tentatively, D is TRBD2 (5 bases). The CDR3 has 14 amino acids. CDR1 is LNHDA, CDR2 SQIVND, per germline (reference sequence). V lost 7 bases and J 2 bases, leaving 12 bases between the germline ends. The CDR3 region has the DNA TGTGCCAGTAAGGAGGACTTAACCTACAATGAGCAGTTCTTC. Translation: CASKEDLTYNEQFF.

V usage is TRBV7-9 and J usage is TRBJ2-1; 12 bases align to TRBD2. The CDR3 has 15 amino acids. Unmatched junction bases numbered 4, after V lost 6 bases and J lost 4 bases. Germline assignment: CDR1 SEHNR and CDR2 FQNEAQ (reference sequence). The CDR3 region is CASRSGLAGYNEQFF. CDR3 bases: TGTGCCAGCAGATCAGGACTAGCGGGGTACAATGAGCAGTTCTTC.

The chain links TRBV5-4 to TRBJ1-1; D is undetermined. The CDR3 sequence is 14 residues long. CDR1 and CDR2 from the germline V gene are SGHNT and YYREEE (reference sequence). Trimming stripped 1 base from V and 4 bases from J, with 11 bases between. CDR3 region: CASSLPVERTEAFF. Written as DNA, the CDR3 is TGTGCCAGCAGCTTGCCCGTAGAGCGCACTGAAGCTTTCTTT.

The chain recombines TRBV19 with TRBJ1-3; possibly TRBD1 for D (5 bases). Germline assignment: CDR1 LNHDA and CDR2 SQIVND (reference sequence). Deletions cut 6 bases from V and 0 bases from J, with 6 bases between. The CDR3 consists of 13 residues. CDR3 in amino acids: CASRDNSGNTIYF. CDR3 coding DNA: TGTGCCAGTAGGGACAACTCTGGAAACACCATATATTTT.

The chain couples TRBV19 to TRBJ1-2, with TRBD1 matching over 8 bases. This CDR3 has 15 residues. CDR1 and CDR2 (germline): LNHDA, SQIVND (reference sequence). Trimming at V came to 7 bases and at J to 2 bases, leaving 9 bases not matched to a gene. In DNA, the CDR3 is TGTGCCAGTATCAAGACAGGGGTCGAAAACTATGGCTACACCTTC. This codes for CASIKTGVENYGYTF.

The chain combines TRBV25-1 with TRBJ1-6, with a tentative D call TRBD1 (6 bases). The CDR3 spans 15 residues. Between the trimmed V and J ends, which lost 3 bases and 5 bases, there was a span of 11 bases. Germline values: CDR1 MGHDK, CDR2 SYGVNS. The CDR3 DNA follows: TGTGCCAGCAGTGATTTCAGGGGTAATAATTCACCCCTCCACTTT. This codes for CASSDFRGNNSPLHF.

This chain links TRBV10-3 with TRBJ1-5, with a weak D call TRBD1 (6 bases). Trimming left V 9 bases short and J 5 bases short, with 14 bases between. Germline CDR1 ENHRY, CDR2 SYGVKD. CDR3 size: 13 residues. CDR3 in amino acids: CAIAGVEDQPQHF. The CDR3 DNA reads TGTGCCATTGCAGGGGTGGAGGATCAGCCCCAGCATTTT.

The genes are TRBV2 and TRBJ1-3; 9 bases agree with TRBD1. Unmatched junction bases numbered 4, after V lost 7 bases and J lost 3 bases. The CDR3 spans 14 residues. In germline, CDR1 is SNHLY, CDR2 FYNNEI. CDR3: CASKGTGFGNTIYF. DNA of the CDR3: TGTGCCAGCAAGGGGACAGGGTTTGGAAACACCATATATTTT.

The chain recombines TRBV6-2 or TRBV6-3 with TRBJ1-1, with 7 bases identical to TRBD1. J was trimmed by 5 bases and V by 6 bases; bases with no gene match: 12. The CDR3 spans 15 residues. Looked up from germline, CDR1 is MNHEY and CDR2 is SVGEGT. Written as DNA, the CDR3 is TGTGCCAGCAGCATCCTACGACAGGGCGAAACTGAAGCTTTCTTT. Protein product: CASSILRQGETEAFF.

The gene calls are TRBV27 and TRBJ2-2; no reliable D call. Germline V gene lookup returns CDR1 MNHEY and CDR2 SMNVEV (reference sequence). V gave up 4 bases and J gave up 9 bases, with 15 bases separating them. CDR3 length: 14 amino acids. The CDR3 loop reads CASSSKVAVRELFF. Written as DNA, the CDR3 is TGTGCCAGCAGTTCCAAGGTAGCCGTTCGGGAGCTGTTTTTT.

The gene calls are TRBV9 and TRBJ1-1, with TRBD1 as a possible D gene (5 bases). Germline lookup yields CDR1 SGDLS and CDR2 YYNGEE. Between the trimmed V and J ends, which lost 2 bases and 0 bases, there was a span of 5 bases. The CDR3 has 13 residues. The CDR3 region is CASSVDMNTEAFF. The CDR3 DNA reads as TGTGCCAGCAGCGTGGACATGAACACTGAAGCTTTCTTT.

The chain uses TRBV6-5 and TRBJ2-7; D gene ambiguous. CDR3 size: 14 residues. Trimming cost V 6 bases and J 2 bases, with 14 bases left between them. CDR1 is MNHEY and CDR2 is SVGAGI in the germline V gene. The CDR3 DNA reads TGTGCCAGCAGGCAAGGAGATTCACCCTACGAGCAGTACTTC. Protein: CASRQGDSPYEQYF.

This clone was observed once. The CDR3 DNA is TGTGCCAGCAGTGAAGTTTTTGACAGGGCCACCGGGGAGCTGTTTTTT. Translated, it gives CASSEVFDRATGELFF. The V and J genes are TRBV2 and TRBJ2-2; 7 nucleotides agree with TRBD1. The CDR3 has 16 amino acids. Germline CDR1 and CDR2: SNHLY and FYNNEI. With V trimmed by 1 base and J by 4 bases, 6 bases remained unmatched. Drawing the rest from reference TRBV2 and TRBJ2-2, the complete variable domain is EPEVTQTPSHQVTQMGQEVILRCVPISNHLYFYWYRQILGQKVEFLVSFYNNEISEKSEIFDDQFSVERPDGSNFTLKIRSTKLEDSAMYFCASSEVFDRATGELFFGEGSRLTVL.

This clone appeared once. The CDR3 loop is CASSIGGQGALGANVLTF. DNA for the CDR3: TGTGCCAGTAGTATCGGGGGACAGGGGGCGTTAGGGGCCAACGTCCTGACTTTC. The V gene is TRBV19, the J gene TRBJ2-6, with 12 bases aligning to TRBD1. CDR3 length: 18 amino acids. V dropped 3 bases and J dropped 4; count of bases not matched to a gene: 7. The germline gives CDR1 LNHDA, CDR2 SQIVND (reference sequence). Variable domain in full (rest from reference TRBV19 and TRBJ2-6): DGGITQSPKYLFRKEGQNVTLSCEQNLNHDAMYWYRQDPGQGLRLIYYSQIVNDFQKGDIAEGYSVSREKKESFPLTVTSAQKNPTAFYLCASSIGGQGALGANVLTFGAGSRLTVL.

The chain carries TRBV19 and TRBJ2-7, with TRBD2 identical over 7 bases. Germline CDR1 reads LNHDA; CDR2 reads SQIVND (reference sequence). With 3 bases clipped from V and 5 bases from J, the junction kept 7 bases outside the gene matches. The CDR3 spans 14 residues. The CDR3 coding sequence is TGTGCCAGTAGTATTGGGAGGGCCTACCACGAGCAGTACTTC. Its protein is CASSIGRAYHEQYF.

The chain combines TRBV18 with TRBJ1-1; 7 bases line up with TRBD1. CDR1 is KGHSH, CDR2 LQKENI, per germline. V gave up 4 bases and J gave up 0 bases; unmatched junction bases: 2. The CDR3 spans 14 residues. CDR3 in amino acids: CASSQGQLNTEAFF. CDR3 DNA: TGTGCCAGCTCACAGGGACAGCTGAACACTGAAGCTTTCTTT. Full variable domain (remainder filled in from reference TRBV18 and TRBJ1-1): NAGVMQNPRHLVRRRGQEARLRCSPMKGHSHVYWYRQLPEEGLKFMVYLQKENIIDESGMPKERFSAEFPKEGPSILRIQQVVRGDSAAYFCASSQGQLNTEAFFGQGTRLTVV.

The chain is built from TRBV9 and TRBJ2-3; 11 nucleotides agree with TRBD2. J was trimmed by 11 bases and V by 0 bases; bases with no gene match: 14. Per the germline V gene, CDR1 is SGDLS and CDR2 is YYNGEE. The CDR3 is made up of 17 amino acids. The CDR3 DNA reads TGTGCCAGCAGCGTAGCTACTACTAGCGGGGGCCACGGGGGGCAGTATTTT. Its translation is CASSVATTSGGHGGQYF. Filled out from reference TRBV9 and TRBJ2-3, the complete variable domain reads DSGVTQTPKHLITATGQRVTLRCSPRSGDLSVYWYQQSLDQGLQFLIQYYNGEERAKGNILERFSAQQFPDLHSELNLSSLELGDSALYFCASSVATTSGGHGGQYFGPGTRLTVL.

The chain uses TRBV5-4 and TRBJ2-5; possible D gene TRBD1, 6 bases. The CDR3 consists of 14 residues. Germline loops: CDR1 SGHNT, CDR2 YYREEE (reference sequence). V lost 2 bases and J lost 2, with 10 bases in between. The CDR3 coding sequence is TGTGCCAGCAGCTTTCCGGACAGACAAGAGACCCAGTACTTC. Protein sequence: CASSFPDRQETQYF. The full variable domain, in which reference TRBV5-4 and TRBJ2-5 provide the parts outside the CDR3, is ETGVTQSPTHLIKTRGQQVTLRCSSQSGHNTVSWYQQALGQGPQFIFQYYREEENGRGNFPPRFSGLQFPNYSSELNVNALELDDSALYLCASSFPDRQETQYFGPGTRLLVL.

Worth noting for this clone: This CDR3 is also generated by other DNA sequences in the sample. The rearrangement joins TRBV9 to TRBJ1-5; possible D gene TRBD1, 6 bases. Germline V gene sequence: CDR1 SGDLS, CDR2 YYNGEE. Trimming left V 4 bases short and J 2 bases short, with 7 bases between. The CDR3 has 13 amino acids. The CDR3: CASSPGGNQPQHF. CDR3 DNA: TGTGCCAGCAGCCCAGGGGGCAATCAGCCCCAGCATTTT.

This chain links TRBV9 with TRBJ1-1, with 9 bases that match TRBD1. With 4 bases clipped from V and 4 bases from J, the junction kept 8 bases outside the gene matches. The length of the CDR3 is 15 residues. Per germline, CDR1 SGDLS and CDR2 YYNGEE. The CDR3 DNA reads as TGTGCCAGCAGCATTTCACCGGGACAGGGCACTGAAGCTTTCTTT. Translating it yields CASSISPGQGTEAFF.

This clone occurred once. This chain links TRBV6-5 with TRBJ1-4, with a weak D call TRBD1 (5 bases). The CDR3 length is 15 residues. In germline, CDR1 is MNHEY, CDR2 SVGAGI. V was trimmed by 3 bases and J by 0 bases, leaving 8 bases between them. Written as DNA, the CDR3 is TGTGCCAGCAGTTATGGGACTGCAACTAATGAAAAACTGTTTTTT. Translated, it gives CASSYGTATNEKLFF.

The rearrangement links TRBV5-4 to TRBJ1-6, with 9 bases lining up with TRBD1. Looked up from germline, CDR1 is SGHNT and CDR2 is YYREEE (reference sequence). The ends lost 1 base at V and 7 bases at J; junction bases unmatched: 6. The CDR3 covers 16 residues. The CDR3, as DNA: TGTGCCAGCAGCTTGACAGGGGGCTTGCAGAATTCACCCCTCCACTTT. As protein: CASSLTGGLQNSPLHF.

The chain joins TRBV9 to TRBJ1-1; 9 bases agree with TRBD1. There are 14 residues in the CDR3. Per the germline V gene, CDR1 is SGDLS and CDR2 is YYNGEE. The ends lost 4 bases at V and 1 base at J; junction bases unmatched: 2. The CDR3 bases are TGTGCCAGCAGCCAGGACAGGGGGAACACTGAAGCTTTCTTT. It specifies CASSQDRGNTEAFF. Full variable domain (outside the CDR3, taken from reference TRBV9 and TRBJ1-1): DSGVTQTPKHLITATGQRVTLRCSPRSGDLSVYWYQQSLDQGLQFLIQYYNGEERAKGNILERFSAQQFPDLHSELNLSSLELGDSALYFCASSQDRGNTEAFFGQGTRLTVV.

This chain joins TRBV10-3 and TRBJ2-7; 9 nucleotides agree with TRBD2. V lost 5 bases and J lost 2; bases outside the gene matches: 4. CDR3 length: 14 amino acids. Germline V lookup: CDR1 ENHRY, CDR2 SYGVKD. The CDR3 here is CAISSGTSTYEQYF. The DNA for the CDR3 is TGTGCCATCAGTTCCGGGACTAGCACCTACGAGCAGTACTTC.

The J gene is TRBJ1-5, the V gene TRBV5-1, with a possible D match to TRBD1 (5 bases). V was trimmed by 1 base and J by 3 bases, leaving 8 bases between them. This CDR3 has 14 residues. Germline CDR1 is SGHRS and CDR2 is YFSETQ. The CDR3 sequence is CASSLTGLNQPQHF. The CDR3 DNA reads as TGCGCCAGCAGCTTGACAGGCCTCAATCAGCCCCAGCATTTT.